The next 5 T cell receptor beta chains were all read from a single sample in a study of shared clonotypes between healthy human individuals. CD8 cells classed as naive were CD45RO-negative and positively selected for CCR7, excluding terminally differentiated effector memory CD45RA+ cells. The assay was immunoSEQ multiplex PCR, and TCRdb's table has in-frame clones only and misses some. Among millions of clones listed, approximately 94% were seen once. The sequenced sample was naive CD8+ T cells sorted from blood. The source is a man aged 18-30 years in good health.

The J gene is TRBJ1-6, the V gene TRBV4-1; D possibly corresponds to TRBD1 (5 bases). CDR1 MGHRA and CDR2 YSYEKL come from the germline V gene. The V and J ends lost 3 bases and 5 bases respectively, with 14 bases between them. The CDR3 totals 16 residues. The CDR3, as DNA: TGCGCCAGCAGCCAGGGTGCGGGACCTAATAATTCACCCCTCCACTTT. Amino acid sequence: CASSQGAGPNNSPLHF.

About this clone itself: At the DNA level, this CDR3 is encoded by other sequences in the same sample as well. The rearrangement joins TRBV28 to TRBJ1-5, with D uncertain. The ends were cut back, 0 bases at V and 5 bases at J, with 8 bases in the middle. The germline gives CDR1 MDHEN, CDR2 SYDVKM. This CDR3 comprises 14 residues. CDR3 sequence: CASSLWQPDQPQHF. The CDR3 nucleotides are TGTGCCAGCAGTTTATGGCAGCCAGATCAGCCCCAGCATTTT.

Concerning this clone: The junction shows a germline mismatch at one end, possibly a read error. Written as DNA, the CDR3 is TGTGCCAGCACTTTATCCCCCGGCGGGAACTATGGCTACACCTTC. It encodes CASTLSPGGNYGYTF. The chain joins TRBV27 to TRBJ1-2; no reliable D call. Germline lookup yields CDR1 MNHEY and CDR2 SMNVEV (reference sequence). There are 15 residues in the CDR3.

The chain is built from TRBV5-4 and TRBJ1-5; D gene unclear. This CDR3 region has 12 residues. Germline CDR1 SGHNT, CDR2 YYREEE (reference sequence). Trimming stripped 1 base from V and 5 bases from J, with 4 bases between. CDR3 sequence (DNA): TGTGCCAGCAGCTTGCCCGATCAGCCCCAGCATTTT. Its protein is CASSLPDQPQHF. Together with reference TRBV5-4 and TRBJ1-5, the CDR3 gives the full variable domain: ETGVTQSPTHLIKTRGQQVTLRCSSQSGHNTVSWYQQALGQGPQFIFQYYREEENGRGNFPPRFSGLQFPNYSSELNVNALELDDSALYLCASSLPDQPQHFGDGTRLSIL.

The chain is built from TRBV7-9 and TRBJ2-7; the match to TRBD1 covers 7 bases. Germline CDR1 and CDR2: SEHNR and FQNEAQ (reference sequence). Trimming cost V 3 bases and J 10 bases; bases outside gene matches: 3. This CDR3 has 11 residues. CDR3 DNA: TGTGCCAGCAGCTTCGGACAGGTTCAGTACTTC. Amino acids: CASSFGQVQYF.